These 22 T cell receptor beta chains were all obtained from the same sample, sequenced in a study of CD8+CD57+ T cells in acquired aplastic anemia. The template used for profiling TCR beta VDJ and CDR3 was genomic DNA. Via MiXCR, TCRdb re-called the reads, giving one row per CDR3 protein. The sample contains about 420,000 distinct CDR3 sequences, 60% to 80% of which appear only once. The sample consisted of sorted CD4+, CD8+, or CD8+CD57+ T cells (not recorded which) from PBMCs. These receptors originate from a human donor in good health, serving as a control.

In this sample, this clonotype turned up many times. The V gene is TRBV6-6, the J gene TRBJ2-3; D could derive from TRBD1 or TRBD2 (5 bases each). The CDR3 is 16 amino acids. Looked up from germline, CDR1 is MNHNY and CDR2 is SVGAGI (reference sequence). The ends were cut back, 2 bases at V and 6 bases at J, with 18 bases in the middle. The CDR3 bases are TGTGCCAGCAGTTACCCGGGGCGAACGACTGCCGATACGCAGTATTTT. Translating it yields CASSYPGRTTADTQYF.

As concerns this clonotype: As the CDR3 is not closed by the conserved phenylalanine or tryptophan, this likely results from a read error. The chain has TRBV10-1 and TRBJ2-7; D possibly corresponds to TRBD1 (5 bases). CDR1 is WNHNN, CDR2 SYGVQD, per germline (reference sequence). The CDR3 runs to 13 residues. The CDR3 bases are TGTGCCAGCAGTGAACAGGCCAGTGGCGAGCAGTACCTC. Its translation is CASSEQASGEQYL.

The rearrangement links TRBV2 to TRBJ2-1; TRBD2 matches at 9 bases. The CDR3 is made up of 15 amino acids. J was trimmed by 4 bases and V by 1 base; bases with no gene match: 2. Germline CDR1 is SNHLY and CDR2 is FYNNEI. DNA for the CDR3: TGTGCCAGCAGTGAAGGACTAGCGGATTACAATGAGCAGTTCTTC. It yields the protein CASSEGLADYNEQFF.

The CDR3 bases are TGTGCCAGCAGCTCCGACGGGGGAGAGCAGTACGTC. This codes for CASSSDGGEQYV. The gene calls are TRBV7-9 and TRBJ2-7, with D possibly matching TRBD2 (6 bases). This CDR3 is built from 12 residues. Per germline, CDR1 SEHNR and CDR2 FQNEAQ (reference sequence). V lost 4 bases and J 7 bases, leaving 11 bases between the germline ends.

This clonotype turned up a few times. The genes are TRBV3-1 and TRBJ2-5; the match to TRBD2 covers 10 bases. In germline, CDR1 is LGHDT, CDR2 YNNKEL (reference sequence). Losses at the gene ends were 0 bases for V and 4 bases for J; bases not matched to a gene: 5. This CDR3 contains 16 residues. This chain's CDR3 is CASSQDLSGGGETQYF. The CDR3 DNA reads TGTGCCAGCAGCCAAGATCTAAGCGGGGGGGGAGAGACCCAGTACTTC.

Only one count was recorded for this clonotype. The V call is TRBV12-3 or TRBV12-4, the J call TRBJ1-1; possible D gene TRBD1, 5 bases. With 2 bases removed from V and 4 bases from J, the gap between germline ends came to 11 bases. The CDR3 consists of 14 residues. CDR3 DNA sequence: TGTGCCAGCAGTTTAAACAGCGGGGGCACTGAAGCTTTCTTT. It codes for CASSLNSGGTEAFF.

A word on this clonotype: Since the CDR3 does not end with the conserved phenylalanine or tryptophan, this likely comes from a read error. The DNA is left out, because the CDR3 cannot be placed on it with certainty; the CDR3 is given as TCRdb lists it. The gene calls are TRBV2 and TRBJ1-6; the DNA was not used to check the table's D call, TRBD1. The CDR3 sequence runs 16 residues, both termini included. CDR1 is SNHLY and CDR2 is FYNNEI in the germline V gene. The CDR3 is CASTPHNTLYGYTLGS.

On this clonotype: The conserved phenylalanine or tryptophan normally closing the CDR3 is absent here, so this likely arose from a read error. It is unclear where the CDR3 begins or ends on the DNA, so no DNA is shown, and the CDR3 is as TCRdb lists it. The J gene is TRBJ2-7, the V gene TRBV7-2. Germline CDR1 reads SGHTA; CDR2 reads FQGNSA. The CDR3 comprises 11 residues, both ends counted. The CDR3 region is CASSLESEDQL.

CDR3 nucleotides: TGTGCCAGCAGTCCGACCCGGGGATTTTCGGGGGGGGAAGAGACCCAGTACTTC. As protein: CASSPTRGFSGGEETQYF. The V and J genes are TRBV25-1 and TRBJ2-5; 8 nucleotides align to TRBD2. Germline CDR1 is MGHDK and CDR2 is SYGVNS. V was pared by 5 bases and J by 3 bases, with 17 bases of the junction left unmatched. This CDR3 contains 18 residues.

The chain recombines TRBV9 with TRBJ1-6; no clear D. Deletions cut 5 bases from V and 17 bases from J, with 26 bases between. This CDR3 contains 15 residues. Per germline, CDR1 SGDLS and CDR2 YYNGEE. CDR3 coding DNA: TGTGCCAGCAGTCGGCAGGATCGAGGAGGATATGGCTTCCACTTT. This codes for CASSRQDRGGYGFHF.

About this clonotype: At one end, the junction sequence differs from germline, possibly due to a read error. This chain connects TRBV7-8 to TRBJ2-5; D call uncertain. Germline lookup yields CDR1 SGHVS and CDR2 FQNEAQ. This CDR3 is 14 amino acids long. CDR3 DNA: TGTGCCAGCAGCTTAGAACGGTCCTACGAGCAGTACTTCTTC. Its protein product is CASSLERSYEQYFF.

About this clonotype: A junction boundary mismatches the germline segment, possibly from a read error. The rearrangement uses TRBV10-3 and TRBJ1-1; D call uncertain. Germline values: CDR1 ENHRY, CDR2 SYGVKD. The CDR3 loop spans 15 amino acids. CDR3 sequence (DNA): TGTGCCATCAGTTTAGTAGAAACGGTGAAAACTGAAGCTTTCTTT. This gives the protein CAISLVETVKTEAFF.

The V call is TRBV9, the J call TRBJ2-7; D tentatively fits TRBD1 or TRBD2 (6 bases each). CDR1 is SGDLS and CDR2 is YYNGEE in the germline V gene. V lost 3 bases to trimming and J lost 12 bases, with 22 bases between them. The CDR3 consists of 14 residues. CDR3 sequence: CASSAETGAYKLYF. CDR3 DNA sequence: TGTGCCAGCAGCGCAGAAACGGGGGCATACAAGCTGTACTTC.

This clonotype was counted a few times. The genes are TRBV27 and TRBJ1-1, with a tentative D call TRBD1 (5 bases). The CDR3 has 16 residues. Trimming stripped 2 bases from V and 0 bases from J, with 13 bases between. Germline assignment: CDR1 MNHEY and CDR2 SMNVEV (reference sequence). This CDR3 is CASSLDPRGVNTEAFF. DNA of the CDR3: TGTGCCAGCAGTTTAGATCCACGGGGGGTGAACACTGAAGCTTTCTTT.

The chain employs TRBV20-1 and TRBJ1-1, with D perhaps TRBD1 (5 bases). V was cut by 6 bases and J by 12 bases, with 20 bases left in between. This CDR3 has 12 residues. Per the germline V gene, CDR1 is DFQATT and CDR2 is SNEGSKA (reference sequence). The DNA of the CDR3 is TGCAGTGCGACATGGGACGGCATGAACTCTTTCTTT. Encoded protein: CSATWDGMNSFF.

The V gene is TRBV25-1, the J gene TRBJ2-7, with D possibly being TRBD1 or TRBD2 (6 bases each). Deletions cut 6 bases from V and 5 bases from J, with 20 bases between. CDR3 size: 15 residues. Looked up from germline, CDR1 is MGHDK and CDR2 is SYGVNS. CDR3 protein: CASRLGGSGGNEQYF. CDR3 coding DNA: TGTGCCAGCAGGCTAGGGGGGAGTGGAGGGAACGAGCAGTACTTC.

The chain carries TRBV19 and TRBJ2-7, with 7 nucleotides matching TRBD1. Germline CDR1 is LNHDA and CDR2 is SQIVND (reference sequence). The CDR3 is 12 residues long. V shed 5 bases and J 5 bases; nucleotides not matched to a gene: 3. CDR3 region: CASSSQGNEQYF. The DNA for the CDR3 is TGTGCCAGTAGTTCACAGGGGAACGAGCAGTACTTC.

This chain links TRBV15 with TRBJ1-2, with D perhaps matching TRBD1 or TRBD2 (6 bases each). The DNA end is a closer match to TRBJ2-7, so the J assignment may be wrong. Looked up from germline, CDR1 is LNHNV and CDR2 is YYDKDF (reference sequence). There are 14 residues in the CDR3. CDR3 amino acids: CATSGGGFNNEQYF. CDR3 nucleotides: TGTGCCACCAGCGGAGGGGGGTTCAACAATGAGCAGTACTTC.

Concerning this clonotype itself: The conserved final phenylalanine or tryptophan is absent from the CDR3, which likely points to a read error. Because the CDR3's place on the DNA is in doubt, the DNA is left out and the CDR3 is given as listed by TCRdb. J is TRBJ1-1 and V is TRBV2; TRBD1 is the table's D call, not checked against the DNA. The CDR3 contains 16 residues when both ends are counted. The germline V gene has CDR1 SNHLY and CDR2 FYNNEI. The CDR3 protein is CASSPQTREFDEQFFG.

V usage is TRBV29-1 and J usage is TRBJ1-1; D not resolved. This CDR3 spans 11 amino acids. The V end was cut by 8 bases, the J end by 5 bases, with 12 bases between. From germline, CDR1 is SQVTM and CDR2 ANQGSEA. CDR3 nucleotides: TGCAGCAGCTCCGGACGAACTGAAGCTTTCTTT. Its protein product is CSSSGRTEAFF.

A word on this clonotype: The junction shows a germline mismatch at one end, possibly a read error. This sequence joins TRBV4-1 and TRBJ1-1; TRBD1 agrees at 8 bases. The germline CDR1 and CDR2 sequences are MGHRA and YSYEKL. The CDR3 is 16 residues long. For the CDR3, the DNA is TGCGCCAGCAGCCAAGACCCGGGACAGGTACGCACTGAGGCTTTCTTT. Protein: CASSQDPGQVRTEAFF.

In regard to this clonotype: Germline is not matched at one junction end, which may reflect a read error. The genes are TRBV24-1 and TRBJ1-2; 7 bases match TRBD1. The CDR3 is 13 residues long. Germline V lookup: CDR1 KGHDR, CDR2 SFDVKD. The CDR3 coding sequence is TGTGCCACCAGTTGGGACAGTACCTATGGTTACACCTTC. Its translation is CATSWDSTYGYTF.